This section outlines one TCR beta chain sequence together with its context. Its specificity is not known. Sample treatment: roughly 10-day PBMC culture with coronavirus spike peptide pools or control peptides (ViraFEST assay). IL-2 at 10 IU/ml and peptide pools at approximately 10 ug/ml were added to PBMCs cultured at 1.5 million to 2 million per well. The assay that was used to sequence DNA from cultured CD4+ T cells was the Oncomine TCR Beta short-read assay. In TCRdb, the PCR reads were re-called with MiXCR into one record per CDR3 protein. The sample yields more than 15,000 distinct CDR3 sequences, about 39% seen once. These data come from a study of vaccination and CD4 T cells after COVID-19. General observations from the study: Convalescent patients displayed spike mono-reactivity in 304 of 307 vaccine-specific clones.

This CDR3 spans 15 amino acids. V lost 5 bases and J lost 1, with 11 bases in between. This clonotype was sampled from a human donor who had recovered from COVID-19. The V gene is TRBV12-3 or TRBV12-4, the J gene TRBJ2-2; TRBD1 might be the D (5 bases). The specimen comprised CD4+ T cells from blood, cultured in vitro, sampled before SARS-CoV-2 vaccination. Written as DNA, the CDR3 is TGTGCCAGCAGTGCCCAAACAGGGAACACCGGGGAGCTGTTTTTT. Its translation is CASSAQTGNTGELFF.